This entry is about one TCR beta chain. It was with 60 Vbeta and 13 Jbeta primers that the PCR ran. Methods used by the authors: An analysis performed later counted around 86 million unique TCR beta chains (roughly 11 million of them shared). The data were produced by immunoSEQ multiplex PCR, yet TCRdb's version contains in-frame clones alone and is incomplete. The V and J calls and clone size were taken over from that table, and D and trimming were inferred from the DNA. Of about 190,000 clones detected, roughly 77% appear once; the ten largest clones hold 3% to 4%. CDR1 is MDHEN and CDR2 is SYDVKM in the germline V gene. The J segment lost 5 bases and the V segment lost 4 bases, leaving 6 bases of the junction unmatched. The CDR3 consists of 15 residues. This sample is part of a study of cytomegalovirus exposure and HLA in healthy donors.

Sequenced sample: PBMCs. This sequence originates from a woman aged 25 to 39 in good health and CMV-seropositive. The V call is TRBV28, the J call TRBJ2-2, with 8 bases matching TRBD1. CDR3 DNA sequence: TGTGCCAGCAGTTGGAGGGACAGGAGAACCGGGGAGCTGTTTTTT. Amino acids: CASSWRDRRTGELFF.